The sequence of this T cell receptor beta chain was determined in a study of T-cell reconstitution after alpha-beta-depleted transplantation in children. This CDR3 is built from 13 residues. V was clipped by 4 bases and J by 3 bases, with 8 bases between them. Germline V gives CDR1 KGHDR, CDR2 SFDVKD. This clonotype was recorded at least ten times. During its preparation, the TCRbeta library received unique molecular identifiers. TCRdb passed the PCR reads through MiXCR, listing each CDR3 protein once. Here the sample spans around 600,000 distinct CDR3 sequences, approximately 17% being singletons. The V and J genes are TRBV24-1 and TRBJ1-2; D is ambiguous. Sequenced material: PBMCs from the stem cell graft donor, taken from the stem cell graft. The TCR was taken from a human donor who donated a stem cell graft to a child with acute myeloid leukemia. Here the CDR3 DNA reads TGTGCCACCAGTGACCCGATCCACTATGGCTACACCTTC. Amino acids: CATSDPIHYGYTF.